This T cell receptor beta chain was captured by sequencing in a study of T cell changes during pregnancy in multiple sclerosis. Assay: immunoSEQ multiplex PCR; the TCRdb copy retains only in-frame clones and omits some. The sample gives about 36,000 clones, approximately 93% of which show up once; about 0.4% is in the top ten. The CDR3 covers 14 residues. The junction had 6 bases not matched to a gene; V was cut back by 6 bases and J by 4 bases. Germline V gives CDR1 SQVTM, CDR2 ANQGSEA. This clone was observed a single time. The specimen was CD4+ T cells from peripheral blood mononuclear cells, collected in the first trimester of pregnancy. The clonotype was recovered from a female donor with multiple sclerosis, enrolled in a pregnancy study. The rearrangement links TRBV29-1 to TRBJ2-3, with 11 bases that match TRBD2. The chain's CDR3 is CSVFSGGAADTQYF. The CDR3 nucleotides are TGCAGCGTCTTTAGCGGGGGGGCCGCAGATACGCAGTATTTT.